Listed here are 28 T cell receptor beta chains from one sample, sequenced in a study of blood T cell repertoires in COVID-19. Generated by immunoSEQ multiplex PCR, the TCRdb table keeps only in-frame clones and is missing some. This sample has about 170,000 clones, with around 87% found just once. Sequenced material: peripheral blood. The receptors were gathered from a woman of 80 years or more with COVID-19, enrolled during active disease.

This chain links TRBV5-5 with TRBJ1-2; a possible D gene is TRBD1 (5 bases). Germline lookup yields CDR1 SGHKS and CDR2 YYEKEE (reference sequence). The CDR3 totals 13 residues. V lost 4 bases to trimming and J lost 3 bases, with 10 bases between them. The CDR3 is CASSQGWDYGYTF. Written as DNA, the CDR3 is TGTGCCAGCAGCCAGGGATGGGACTATGGCTACACCTTC.

This chain connects TRBV2 to TRBJ1-5; D is possibly TRBD1 (5 bases). Germline CDR1 and CDR2: SNHLY and FYNNEI. Trimming removed 3 bases at V and 2 bases at J, with 8 bases between. This CDR3 spans 14 amino acids. The CDR3 region is CASSESGRNQPQHF. The DNA for the CDR3 is TGTGCCAGCAGTGAGTCAGGGCGCAATCAGCCCCAGCATTTT.

The CDR3: CASGGGYTEAFF. In nucleotides, the CDR3 is TGTGCCAGCGGAGGAGGGTATACTGAAGCTTTCTTT. The chain combines TRBV12-3 or TRBV12-4 with TRBJ1-1; D uncertain. This CDR3 comprises 12 residues. Trimming stripped 8 bases from V and 5 bases from J, with 12 bases between.

The rearrangement links TRBV5-4 to TRBJ1-6; D unclear. CDR1 is SGHNT, CDR2 YYREEE, per germline (reference sequence). The CDR3 extends over 15 amino acids. V lost 2 bases, J lost 0 bases, and 6 bases lay in between. The CDR3 DNA is TGTGCCAGCAGCTTAGCGAGCTCCTATAATTCACCCCTCCACTTT. Amino acids: CASSLASSYNSPLHF.

The chain links TRBV7-2 to TRBJ2-1; 12 bases fit TRBD2. The junction had 16 bases not matched to a gene; V was cut back by 0 bases and J by 4 bases. The germline V gene has CDR1 SGHTA and CDR2 FQGNSA. The CDR3 runs 21 residues. CDR3 sequence: CASSLATLAGGPIPTYNEQFF. The CDR3 nucleotides are TGTGCCAGCAGCTTAGCTACCCTAGCGGGAGGGCCTATCCCCACATACAATGAGCAGTTCTTC.

This clone was counted once. This chain connects TRBV5-5 to TRBJ1-5; no clear D. The CDR3 runs to 14 residues. Germline V CDR1 and CDR2: SGHKS, YYEKEE (reference sequence). V lost 2 bases to trimming and J lost 0 bases, with 6 bases between them. The CDR3 sequence: CASSLESSNQPQHF. The CDR3 DNA reads as TGTGCCAGCAGCTTAGAGAGTAGCAATCAGCCCCAGCATTTT.

The chain links TRBV2 to TRBJ2-5; 13 bases are shared with TRBD2. The germline V gene has CDR1 SNHLY and CDR2 FYNNEI. V was clipped by 7 bases and J by 2 bases; unmatched bases: 4. This CDR3 region has 15 residues. CDR3 protein: CASTGTSGVQETQYF. The CDR3 DNA sequence: TGTGCCAGCACTGGGACTAGCGGGGTACAAGAGACCCAGTACTTC.

The CDR3 loop reads CASSPQGTGSYGYTF. DNA for the CDR3: TGTGCCAGCAGCCCGCAGGGGACAGGGTCCTATGGCTACACCTTC. The chain carries TRBV6-5 and TRBJ1-2; TRBD1 agrees at 9 bases. The V and J ends lost 6 bases and 4 bases, in that order; junction bases with no gene match: 9. This CDR3 is 15 amino acids long. The germline gives CDR1 MNHEY, CDR2 SVGAGI.

On this clone itself: Additional DNA sequences in this sample encode the identical CDR3. The rearrangement joins TRBV7-9 to TRBJ2-1, with TRBD2 matching over 7 bases. The V gene end was trimmed by 0 bases and the J gene end by 7 bases; junction bases not matched to a gene: 0. The CDR3 totals 13 residues. The germline CDR1 and CDR2 sequences are SEHNR and FQNEAQ (reference sequence). The CDR3 nucleotides read TGTGCCAGCAGCTTAGCGGGAGGGAATGAGCAGTTCTTC. Amino acid sequence: CASSLAGGNEQFF.

V gene TRBV5-1 combines with J gene TRBJ1-1; D possibly corresponds to TRBD1 (6 bases). CDR1 and CDR2 from the germline V gene are SGHRS and YFSETQ. This CDR3 comprises 14 residues. The V and J ends lost 0 bases and 7 bases respectively, with 13 bases between them. The CDR3 DNA reads as TGCGCCAGCAGCTTGGTGGGGGGGCGCATTGAAGCTTTCTTT. It specifies CASSLVGGRIEAFF.

This clone has at least ten counts. This chain joins TRBV7-2 and TRBJ1-3; D is undetermined. The CDR3 totals 13 residues. Per the germline V gene, CDR1 is SGHTA and CDR2 is FQGNSA. V lost 5 bases to trimming and J lost 0 bases, with 5 bases between them. Here the CDR3 reads CASSPNSGNTIYF. CDR3 sequence (DNA): TGTGCCAGCAGCCCTAACTCTGGAAACACCATATATTTT.

The table lists this clone with a few counts. V usage is TRBV7-2 and J usage is TRBJ2-2; TRBD2 might be the D (5 bases). Looked up from germline, CDR1 is SGHTA and CDR2 is FQGNSA. This CDR3 region has 12 residues. V dropped 10 bases and J dropped 5 bases, with 11 bases sitting between them. The CDR3 loop is CAIVRETGELFF. CDR3 in DNA: TGTGCCATCGTCCGGGAAACCGGGGAGCTGTTTTTT.

The chain joins TRBV19 to TRBJ2-7; 12 nucleotides match TRBD2. The CDR3 sequence is 15 residues long. Germline V gene sequence: CDR1 LNHDA, CDR2 SQIVND (reference sequence). V trimming: 3 bases; J trimming: 3 bases; junction bases outside the gene matches: 3. The CDR3 DNA follows: TGTGCCAGTAGTATGTCTAGCGGGGGGGACTACGAGCAGTACTTC. Translating it yields CASSMSSGGDYEQYF.

The chain employs TRBV11-1 and TRBJ1-1, with 7 bases aligning to TRBD1. The CDR3 covers 14 residues. V dropped 6 bases and J dropped 4; count of bases not matched to a gene: 8. The germline V gene has CDR1 SGHAT and CDR2 FQDESV (reference sequence). The DNA for the CDR3 is TGTGCCAGCAGAAAGAGGGGGCAGAGCACTGAAGCTTTCTTT. Translated, it gives CASRKRGQSTEAFF.

The chain uses TRBV6-2 or TRBV6-3 and TRBJ2-7; 9 nucleotides agree with TRBD1. J lost 6 bases, V lost 3 bases, and 18 bases had no gene match. The CDR3 has 18 residues. Germline CDR1 MNHEY, CDR2 SVGEGT. CDR3 protein: CASSYGQGLSRGIFEQYF. The CDR3 DNA is TGTGCCAGCAGTTATGGACAGGGGTTGAGCAGAGGGATCTTCGAGCAGTACTTC.

This clone was counted only a few times. Other DNA sequences in this sample translate to the same CDR3. This chain links TRBV18 with TRBJ2-3; D is perhaps TRBD2 (5 bases). Trimming left V 2 bases short and J 0 bases short, with 9 bases between. Germline V gene sequence: CDR1 KGHSH, CDR2 LQKENI. CDR3 length: 15 amino acids. The chain's CDR3 is CASSPEGLSTDTQYF. The DNA for the CDR3 is TGTGCCAGCTCACCAGAGGGTCTTAGCACAGATACGCAGTATTTT.

The chain uses TRBV28 and TRBJ1-5; the D gene is possibly TRBD1 (5 bases). This CDR3 contains 17 residues. Germline V gene lookup returns CDR1 MDHEN and CDR2 SYDVKM. V lost 6 bases, J lost 9 bases, and 27 bases lay in between. CDR3 sequence reads: CASSASNTIRGVWPQHF. Here the CDR3 DNA reads TGTGCCAGCAGCGCCTCCAACACAATACGGGGGGTTTGGCCCCAGCATTTT.

The chain is built from TRBV27 and TRBJ1-2, with a tentative D call TRBD1 (5 bases). Germline values: CDR1 MNHEY, CDR2 SMNVEV (reference sequence). The CDR3 runs to 15 residues. V was shortened by 0 bases and J by 5 bases, with 13 bases between the two germline ends. The CDR3 DNA sequence: TGTGCCAGCAGTTTATCGAACCAGGGTTATTATGGCTACACCTTC. Its protein is CASSLSNQGYYGYTF.

V and J are TRBV10-3 and TRBJ1-1; possible D gene TRBD1, 5 bases. Germline CDR1 is ENHRY and CDR2 is SYGVKD. The CDR3 spans 13 residues. Between the trimmed V and J ends, which lost 0 bases and 8 bases, there was a span of 10 bases. CDR3 sequence: CAISESRDREAFF. The CDR3 DNA follows: TGTGCCATCAGTGAGTCTAGAGACAGAGAAGCTTTCTTT.

This rearrangement joins TRBV7-9 to TRBJ1-4, with unresolved D. The germline V gene has CDR1 SEHNR and CDR2 FQNEAQ (reference sequence). CDR3 size: 14 residues. The ends were cut back, 3 bases at V and 3 bases at J, with 8 bases in the middle. The CDR3: CASSLARANEKLFF. CDR3 nucleotide sequence: TGTGCCAGCAGCTTGGCGAGGGCTAATGAAAAACTGTTTTTT.

About this clone itself: Other DNA sequences of this sample code for an identical CDR3. This sequence joins TRBV7-9 and TRBJ2-2; the D is unclear. The length of the CDR3 is 14 residues. V gave up 3 bases and J gave up 1 base, with 6 bases separating them. The V gene's germline CDR1 is SEHNR and CDR2 FQNEAQ (reference sequence). The CDR3 here is CASSLGRNTGELFF. As DNA, the CDR3 is TGTGCCAGCAGCTTGGGCCGGAACACCGGGGAGCTGTTTTTT.

The chain combines TRBV5-1 with TRBJ2-1; a possible D gene is TRBD2 (6 bases). The CDR3 is 15 amino acids. Trimming took 0 bases from V and 2 from J, leaving 9 bases between them. Germline assignment: CDR1 SGHRS and CDR2 YFSETQ. CDR3 sequence reads: CASSLAGGTYNEQFF. CDR3 nucleotide sequence: TGCGCCAGCAGCTTGGCCGGCGGGACCTACAATGAGCAGTTCTTC.

J is TRBJ1-5 and V is TRBV27; D possibly corresponds to TRBD1 (5 bases). Trimming took off 6 bases at V and 6 bases at J, with 15 bases between the two ends. The CDR3 consists of 14 residues. Germline values: CDR1 MNHEY, CDR2 SMNVEV (reference sequence). CDR3 sequence: CASSPARGIQPQHF. The CDR3 region has the DNA TGTGCCAGCAGCCCGGCACGGGGGATTCAGCCCCAGCATTTT.

About this clone itself: Other nucleotide sequences in the sample specify the same CDR3. This chain uses TRBV7-8 with TRBJ2-7; D is perhaps TRBD2 (5 bases). CDR3 length: 14 amino acids. The germline gives CDR1 SGHVS, CDR2 FQNEAQ. Trimming took off 0 bases at V and 4 bases at J, with 10 bases between the two ends. The DNA of the CDR3 is TGTGCCAGCAGCTTAGCGGGTGGGAGTTACGAGCAGTACTTC. Residues: CASSLAGGSYEQYF. Full variable domain (missing parts from reference TRBV7-8 and TRBJ2-7): GAGVSQSPRYKVAKRGQDVALRCDPISGHVSLFWYQQALGQGPEFLTYFQNEAQLDKSGLPSDRFFAERPEGSVSTLKIQRTQQEDSAVYLCASSLAGGSYEQYFGPGTRLTVT.

V usage is TRBV10-3 and J usage is TRBJ2-2; D is undetermined. V gave up 4 bases and J gave up 7 bases, with 13 bases separating them. This CDR3 region has 14 residues. Germline assignment: CDR1 ENHRY and CDR2 SYGVKD. Here the CDR3 reads CAISGLVSVGELFF. The CDR3 DNA reads as TGTGCCATCAGTGGACTCGTTTCAGTCGGGGAGCTGTTTTTT.

The V gene is TRBV4-3, the J gene TRBJ2-3, with 9 bases aligning to TRBD1. V lost 1 base, J lost 4 bases, and 3 bases stayed unmatched. The CDR3 has 15 amino acids. The germline V gene has CDR1 LGHNA and CDR2 YSLEER. In DNA, the CDR3 is TGCGCCAGCAGCCAAGGGGACAGGGACCCAGATACGCAGTATTTT. This gives the protein CASSQGDRDPDTQYF.

J is TRBJ2-2 and V is TRBV7-8; the D gene is possibly TRBD1 (6 bases). From germline, CDR1 is SGHVS and CDR2 FQNEAQ. V lost 5 bases, J lost 6 bases, and 10 bases lay in between. This CDR3 is 13 amino acids long. The CDR3 loop is CASSPTGPGELFF. In DNA form, the CDR3 reads TGTGCCAGCAGCCCCACAGGGCCCGGGGAGCTGTTTTTT.

This clone was counted only a few times. The rearrangement joins TRBV5-1 to TRBJ2-2; 13 bases match TRBD2. Germline-derived CDR1 and CDR2 are SGHRS and YFSETQ. The V and J ends lost 4 bases and 7 bases, in that order; junction bases with no gene match: 13. The CDR3 covers 18 residues. Written as DNA, the CDR3 is TGCGCCAGCAGCCTGGCCCGACTAGCGGGAGGAGGGGACGGGGAGCTGTTTTTT. Amino acids: CASSLARLAGGGDGELFF.